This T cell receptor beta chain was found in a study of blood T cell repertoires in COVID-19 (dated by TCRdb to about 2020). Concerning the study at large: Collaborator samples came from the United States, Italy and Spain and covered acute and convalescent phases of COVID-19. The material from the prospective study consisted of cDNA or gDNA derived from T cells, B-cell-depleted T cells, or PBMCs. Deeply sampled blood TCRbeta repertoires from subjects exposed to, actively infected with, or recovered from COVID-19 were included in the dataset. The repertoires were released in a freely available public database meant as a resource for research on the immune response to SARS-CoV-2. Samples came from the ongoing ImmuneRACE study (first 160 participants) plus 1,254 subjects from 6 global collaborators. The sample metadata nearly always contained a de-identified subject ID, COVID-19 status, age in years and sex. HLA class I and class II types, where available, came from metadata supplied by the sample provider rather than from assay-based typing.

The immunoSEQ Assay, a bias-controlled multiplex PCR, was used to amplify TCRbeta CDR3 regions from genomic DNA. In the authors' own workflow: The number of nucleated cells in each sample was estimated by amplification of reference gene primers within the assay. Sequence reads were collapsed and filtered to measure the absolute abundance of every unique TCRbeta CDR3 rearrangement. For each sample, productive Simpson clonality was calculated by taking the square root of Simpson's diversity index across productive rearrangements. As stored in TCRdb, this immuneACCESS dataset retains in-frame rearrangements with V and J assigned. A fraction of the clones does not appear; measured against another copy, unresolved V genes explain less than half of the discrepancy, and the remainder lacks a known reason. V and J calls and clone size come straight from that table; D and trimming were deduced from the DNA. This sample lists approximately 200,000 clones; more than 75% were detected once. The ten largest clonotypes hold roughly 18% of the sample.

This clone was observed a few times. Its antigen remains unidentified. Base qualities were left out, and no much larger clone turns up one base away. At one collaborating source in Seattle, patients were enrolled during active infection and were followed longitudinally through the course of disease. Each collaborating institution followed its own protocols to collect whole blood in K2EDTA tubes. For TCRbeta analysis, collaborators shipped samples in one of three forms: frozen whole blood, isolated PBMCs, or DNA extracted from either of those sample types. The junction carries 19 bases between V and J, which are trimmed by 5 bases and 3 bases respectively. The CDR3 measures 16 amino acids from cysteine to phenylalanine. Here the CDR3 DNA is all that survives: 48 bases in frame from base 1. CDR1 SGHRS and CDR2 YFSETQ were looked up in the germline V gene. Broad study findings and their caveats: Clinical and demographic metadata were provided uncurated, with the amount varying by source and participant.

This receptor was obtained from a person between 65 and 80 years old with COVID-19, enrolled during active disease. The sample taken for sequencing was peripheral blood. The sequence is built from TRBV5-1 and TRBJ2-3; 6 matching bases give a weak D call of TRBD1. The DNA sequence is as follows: TGCGCCAGCAGACCTGGGGGTGGGGGCGCAACAGATACGCAGTATTTT. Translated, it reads CASRPGGGGATDTQYF.